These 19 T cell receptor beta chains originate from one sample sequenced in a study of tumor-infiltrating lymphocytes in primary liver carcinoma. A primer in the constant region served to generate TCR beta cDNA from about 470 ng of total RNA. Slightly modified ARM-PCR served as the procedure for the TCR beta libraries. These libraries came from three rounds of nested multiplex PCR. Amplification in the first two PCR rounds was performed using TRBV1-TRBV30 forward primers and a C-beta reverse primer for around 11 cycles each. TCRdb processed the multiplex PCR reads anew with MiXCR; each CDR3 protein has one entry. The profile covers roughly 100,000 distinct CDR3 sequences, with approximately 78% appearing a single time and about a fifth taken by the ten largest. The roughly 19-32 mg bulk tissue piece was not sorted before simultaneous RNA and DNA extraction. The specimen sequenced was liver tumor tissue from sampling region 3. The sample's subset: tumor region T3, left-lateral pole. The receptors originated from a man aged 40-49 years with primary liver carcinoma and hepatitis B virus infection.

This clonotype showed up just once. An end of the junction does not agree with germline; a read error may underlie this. The CDR3 loop reads CASTDRPGTSGNEQLF. CDR3 DNA: TGTGCCAGCACTGACCGCCCCGGGACTAGTGGCAATGAGCAGTTATTC. V usage is TRBV6-1 and J usage is TRBJ2-1, with 8 bases fitting TRBD2. The CDR3 runs to 16 residues. From germline, CDR1 is MNHNS and CDR2 SASEGT.

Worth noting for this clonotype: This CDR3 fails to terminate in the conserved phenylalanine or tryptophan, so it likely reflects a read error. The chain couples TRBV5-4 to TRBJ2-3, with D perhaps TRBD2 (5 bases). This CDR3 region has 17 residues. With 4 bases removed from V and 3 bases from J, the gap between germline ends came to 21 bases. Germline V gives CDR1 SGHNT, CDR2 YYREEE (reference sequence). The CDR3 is CASSTSRARTSTDTQYL. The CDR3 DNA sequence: TGTGCCAGCAGCACTTCCCGCGCGCGAACTAGTACAGATACGCAGTATTTG.

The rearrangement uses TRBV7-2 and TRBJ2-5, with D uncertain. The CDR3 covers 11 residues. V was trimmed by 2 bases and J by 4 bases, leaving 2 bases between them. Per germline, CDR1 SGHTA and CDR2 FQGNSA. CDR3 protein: CASSLIETQYF. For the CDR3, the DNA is TGTGCCAGCAGCTTAATAGAGACCCAGTACTTC.

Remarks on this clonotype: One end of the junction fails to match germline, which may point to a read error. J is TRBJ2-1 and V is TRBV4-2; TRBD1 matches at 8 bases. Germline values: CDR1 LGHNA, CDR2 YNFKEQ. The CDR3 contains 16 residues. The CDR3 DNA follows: TGTGTCAGCATCCAAGGACAGGGAAGCTCCTACAATGAGCAGTTCTTC. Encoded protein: CVSIQGQGSSYNEQFF.

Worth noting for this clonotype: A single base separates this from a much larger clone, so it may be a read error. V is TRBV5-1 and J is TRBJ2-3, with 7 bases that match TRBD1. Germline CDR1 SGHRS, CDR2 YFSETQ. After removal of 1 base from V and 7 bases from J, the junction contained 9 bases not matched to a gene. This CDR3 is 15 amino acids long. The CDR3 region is CASSLRGLAGYTQYF. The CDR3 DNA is TGCGCCAGCAGCTTGAGGGGGCTAGCAGGATATACGCAGTATTTT.

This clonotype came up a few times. In DNA form, the CDR3 reads TGCAGTGCTAGAACGCTAGCGGGATCTTCTCTAACCGGGGAGCTGTTTTTT. Protein: CSARTLAGSSLTGELFF. The rearrangement joins TRBV20-1 to TRBJ2-2; 9 bases match TRBD2. J was trimmed by 5 bases and V by 2 bases; bases with no gene match: 12. CDR3 length: 17 residues. Per the germline V gene, CDR1 is DFQATT and CDR2 is SNEGSKA (reference sequence).

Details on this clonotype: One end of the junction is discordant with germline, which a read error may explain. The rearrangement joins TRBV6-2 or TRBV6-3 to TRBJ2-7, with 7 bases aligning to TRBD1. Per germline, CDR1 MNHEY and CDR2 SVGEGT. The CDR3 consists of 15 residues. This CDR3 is CARSYLGQDSSEQYF. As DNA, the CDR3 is TGCGCCAGGAGTTACCTCGGACAGGACAGCTCCGAGCAGTACTTC.

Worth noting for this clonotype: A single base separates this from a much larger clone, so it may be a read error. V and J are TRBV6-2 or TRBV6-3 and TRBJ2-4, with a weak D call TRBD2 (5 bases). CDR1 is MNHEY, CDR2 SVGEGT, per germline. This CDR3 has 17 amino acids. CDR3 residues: CTSSLPWSLRDKNTQYF. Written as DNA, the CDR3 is TGTACCAGCAGCCTCCCATGGAGTTTGAGGGATAAAAACACTCAGTACTTC.

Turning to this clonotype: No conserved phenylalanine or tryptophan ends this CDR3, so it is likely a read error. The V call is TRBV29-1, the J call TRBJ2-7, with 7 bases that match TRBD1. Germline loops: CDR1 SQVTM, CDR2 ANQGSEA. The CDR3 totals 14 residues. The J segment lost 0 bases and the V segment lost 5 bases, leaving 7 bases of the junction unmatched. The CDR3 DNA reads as TGCAGCGTTAAACAGGGGCCCAACTCCTACGAGCAGTACTAC. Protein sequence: CSVKQGPNSYEQYY.

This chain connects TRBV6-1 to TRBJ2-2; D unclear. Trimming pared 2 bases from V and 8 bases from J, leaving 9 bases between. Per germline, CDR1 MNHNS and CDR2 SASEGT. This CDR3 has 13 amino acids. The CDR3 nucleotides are TGTGCCAGCAGTGAACACAGTGTTGGGGAGCTGTTTTTT. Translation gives CASSEHSVGELFF.

The DNA for the CDR3 is TGTGCCAGCAGGAGGTCACACAACACTGAAGCTTTCTTT. Encoded protein: CASRRSHNTEAFF. J is TRBJ1-1 and V is TRBV11-2, with D uncertain. This CDR3 is built from 13 residues. Germline V gives CDR1 SGHAT, CDR2 FQNNGV. The V end lost 6 bases, the J end lost 2 bases, and 10 bases lay between the germline ends.

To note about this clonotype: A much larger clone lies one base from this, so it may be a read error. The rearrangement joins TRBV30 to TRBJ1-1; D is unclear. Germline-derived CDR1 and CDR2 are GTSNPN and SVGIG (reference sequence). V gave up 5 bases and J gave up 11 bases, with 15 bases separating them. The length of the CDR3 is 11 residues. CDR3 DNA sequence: TGTGCCTGGGGTATTGGGCCCGAGGCTTTCTTT. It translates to CAWGIGPEAFF.

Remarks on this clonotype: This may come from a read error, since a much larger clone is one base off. The CDR3 sequence is CATRDPGTSGTVEQFF. In DNA form, the CDR3 reads TGTGCCACCAGAGATCCCGGGACTAGCGGGACGGTTGAGCAGTTCTTC. The chain combines TRBV24-1 with TRBJ2-1; TRBD2 matches 13 bases. The CDR3 consists of 16 residues. Losses at the gene ends were 7 bases for V and 9 bases for J; bases not matched to a gene: 11. The germline gives CDR1 KGHDR, CDR2 SFDVKD.

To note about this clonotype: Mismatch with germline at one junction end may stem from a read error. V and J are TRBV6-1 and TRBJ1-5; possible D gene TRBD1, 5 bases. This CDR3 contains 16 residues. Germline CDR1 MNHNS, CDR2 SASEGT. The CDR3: CAGSEHTGSGNQPQHF. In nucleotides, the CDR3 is TGTGCCGGCAGTGAACACACCGGGTCAGGGAATCAGCCCCAGCATTTT.

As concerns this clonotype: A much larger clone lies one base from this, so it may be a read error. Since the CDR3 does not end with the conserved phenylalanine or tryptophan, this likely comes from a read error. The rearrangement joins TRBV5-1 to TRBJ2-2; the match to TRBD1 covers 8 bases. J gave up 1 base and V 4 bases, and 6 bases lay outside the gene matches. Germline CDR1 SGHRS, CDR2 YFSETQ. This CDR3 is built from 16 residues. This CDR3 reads CASSPVGTGNTGELFS. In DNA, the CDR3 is TGCGCCAGCAGCCCGGTCGGGACAGGGAACACCGGGGAGCTGTTTTCT.

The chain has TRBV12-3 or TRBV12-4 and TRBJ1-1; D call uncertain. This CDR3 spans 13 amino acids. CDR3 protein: CDSSQWIGTEAFF. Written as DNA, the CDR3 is TGTGATAGCAGTCAATGGATCGGCACTGAAGCTTTCTTT.

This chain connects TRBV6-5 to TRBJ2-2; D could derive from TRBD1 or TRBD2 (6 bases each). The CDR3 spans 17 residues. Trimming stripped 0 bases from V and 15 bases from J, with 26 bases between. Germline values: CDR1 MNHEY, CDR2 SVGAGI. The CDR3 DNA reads TGTGCCAGCAGTTACTCGACGACGGGGGACATCACCGGGGATTTGTTTTTT. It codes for CASSYSTTGDITGDLFF.

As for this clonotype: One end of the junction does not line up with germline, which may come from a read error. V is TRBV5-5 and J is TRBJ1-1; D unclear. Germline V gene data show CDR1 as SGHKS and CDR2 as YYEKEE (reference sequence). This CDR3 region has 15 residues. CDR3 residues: CANSHEGERHTEAFF. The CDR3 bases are TGTGCCAACAGCCATGAGGGTGAGCGGCACACCGAAGCCTTCTTT.

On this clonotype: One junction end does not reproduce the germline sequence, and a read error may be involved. In DNA, the CDR3 is TGTGCCATCAGTGATCCCCACAGGGTCATGAACACTGAAGCTTTCTTT. It encodes CAISDPHRVMNTEAFF. The genes are TRBV2 and TRBJ1-1, with a possible D match to TRBD1 (6 bases). This CDR3 is 16 amino acids long. Germline CDR1 reads SNHLY; CDR2 reads FYNNEI.